This T cell receptor (beta chain) was identified during a study of T cell repertoires in cytomegalovirus infection. One entry per CDR3 protein, called by TCRdb with MiXCR from the reads. The sample shows around 710,000 distinct CDR3 sequences, roughly 28% of them seen only once. Germline CDR1 reads LGHNA; CDR2 reads YNFKEQ. J lost 6 bases, V lost 4 bases, and 6 bases had no gene match. This CDR3 comprises 15 residues. Note on this clonotype: No antigen is known for it.

The chain is built from TRBV4-2 and TRBJ1-6, with TRBD1 matching 7 bases. This clonotype was obtained from a human donor in good health (CMV status not recorded). Some clones in this sample may be carry-over from other donors' samples. Specimen: cultured CD8+ T cells from PBMCs, collected from culture after CMV antigen stimulation. The CDR3 sequence: CASSPLGTANSPLHF. CDR3 nucleotide sequence: TGTGCCAGCAGCCCCCTTGGGACAGCTAATTCACCCCTCCACTTT.